The sequence of this T cell receptor beta chain was determined in a study of T cell changes during pregnancy in multiple sclerosis. This clone has just one count. Generated by immunoSEQ multiplex PCR, the TCRdb table keeps only in-frame clones and is missing some. The sample includes over 35,000 clones, 90% to 95% of them seen just once. Germline V CDR1 and CDR2: SGHKS, YYEKEE (reference sequence). J was trimmed by 1 base and V by 1 base; bases with no gene match: 10. This CDR3 has 18 residues. The sequence came from a female donor with multiple sclerosis, enrolled in a pregnancy study. This chain connects TRBV5-5 to TRBJ2-2, with 7 bases aligning to TRBD2. Material: peripheral blood, obtained before pregnancy. CDR3 region: CASSLSPRLALNTGELFF. The CDR3 DNA reads TGTGCCAGCAGCTTGAGTCCTAGACTAGCACTGAACACCGGGGAGCTGTTTTTT.